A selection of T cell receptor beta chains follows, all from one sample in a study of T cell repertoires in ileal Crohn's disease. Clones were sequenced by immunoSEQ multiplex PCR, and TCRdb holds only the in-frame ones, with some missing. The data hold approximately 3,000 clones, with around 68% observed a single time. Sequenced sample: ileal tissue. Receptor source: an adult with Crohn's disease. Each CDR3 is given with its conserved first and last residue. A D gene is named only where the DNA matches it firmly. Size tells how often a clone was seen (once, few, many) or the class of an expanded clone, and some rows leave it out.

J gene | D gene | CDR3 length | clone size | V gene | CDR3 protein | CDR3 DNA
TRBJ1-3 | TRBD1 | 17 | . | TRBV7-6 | CASSHRRTGAVGNTIYF | TGTGCCAGCAGCCATCGCAGGACAGGGGCGGTTGGAAACACCATATATTTT
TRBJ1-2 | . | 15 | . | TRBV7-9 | CASTHWGGYYYGYTF | TGTGCCAGCACCCATTGGGGAGGGTATTACTATGGCTACACCTTC
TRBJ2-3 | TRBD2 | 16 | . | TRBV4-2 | CASSQGPSRGEDTQYF | TGTGCCAGCAGCCAAGGCCCTAGCCGGGGGGAGGATACGCAGTATTTT
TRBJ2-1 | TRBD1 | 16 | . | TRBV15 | CATSREPRQGANEQFF | TGTGCCACCAGCAGAGAACCCCGACAGGGGGCAAATGAGCAGTTCTTC
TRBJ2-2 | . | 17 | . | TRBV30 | CAWRSRSATGNTGELFF | TGTGCCTGGAGGTCAAGGTCCGCCACTGGGAACACCGGGGAGCTGTTTTTT
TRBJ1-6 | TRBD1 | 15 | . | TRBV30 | CARREGASYNSPLHF | TGTGCCCGCCGAGAGGGGGCCTCCTATAATTCACCCCTCCACTTT
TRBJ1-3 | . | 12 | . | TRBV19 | CASQSSGNTIYF | TGTGCCAGTCAAAGCTCTGGAAACACCATATATTTT
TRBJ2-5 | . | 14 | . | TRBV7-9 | CASSLVGKQETQYF | TGTGCCAGCAGCTTAGTGGGGAAACAAGAGACCCAGTACTTC
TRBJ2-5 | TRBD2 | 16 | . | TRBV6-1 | CASSELAGGGGETQYF | TGTGCCAGCAGTGAACTAGCGGGAGGGGGAGGAGAGACCCAGTACTTC
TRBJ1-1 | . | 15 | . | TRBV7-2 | CASSLALGGFTEAFF | TGTGCCAGCAGCTTAGCGCTGGGAGGGTTCACTGAAGCTTTCTTT
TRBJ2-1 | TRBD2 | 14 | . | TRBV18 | CASSPSGSDNEQFF | TGTGCCAGCTCACCTAGCGGGAGCGACAATGAGCAGTTCTTC
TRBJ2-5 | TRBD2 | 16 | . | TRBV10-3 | CAIREGSGRLGETQYF | TGTGCCATCAGAGAGGGAAGCGGGAGATTGGGCGAGACCCAGTACTTC
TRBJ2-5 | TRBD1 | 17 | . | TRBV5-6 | CASSLSRWDRYQETQYF | TGTGCCAGCAGCTTGTCTCGTTGGGACAGATACCAAGAGACCCAGTACTTC
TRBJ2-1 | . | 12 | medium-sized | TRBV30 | CAWLVGWNEQFF | TGTGCCTGGTTGGTGGGGTGGAATGAGCAGTTCTTC
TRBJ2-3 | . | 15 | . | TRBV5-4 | CASSLKQGASDTQYF | TGTGCCAGCAGCTTGAAACAGGGTGCGTCAGATACGCAGTATTTT
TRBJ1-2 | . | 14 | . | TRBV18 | CASSPMAREGGYTF | TGTGCCAGCTCACCAATGGCCAGGGAAGGTGGCTACACCTTC
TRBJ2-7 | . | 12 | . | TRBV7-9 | CASSPTGYEQYF | TGTGCCAGCAGCCCGACGGGGTACGAGCAGTACTTC
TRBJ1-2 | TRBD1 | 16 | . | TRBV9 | CASSVGSSRGNYGYTF | TGTGCCAGCAGCGTAGGATCTAGCAGGGGGAACTATGGCTACACCTTC
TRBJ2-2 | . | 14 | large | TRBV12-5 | CASGQMGSAGELFF | TGTGCTAGTGGACAGATGGGATCCGCCGGGGAGCTGTTTTTT
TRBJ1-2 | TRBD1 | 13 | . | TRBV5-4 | CASSSPDRMGYTF | TGTGCCAGCAGCTCCCCGGACAGGATGGGCTACACCTTC
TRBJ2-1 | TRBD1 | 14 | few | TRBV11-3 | CASSSRTGGNEQFF | TGTGCCAGCAGCTCTAGGACAGGGGGCAATGAGCAGTTCTTC
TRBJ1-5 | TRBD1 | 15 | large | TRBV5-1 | CASSFSGQGNQPQHF | TGCGCCAGCAGCTTTTCGGGACAGGGCAATCAGCCCCAGCATTTT
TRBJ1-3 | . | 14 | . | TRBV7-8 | CASSLRDSGNTIYF | TGTGCCAGCAGCTTAAGAGACTCTGGAAACACCATATATTTT
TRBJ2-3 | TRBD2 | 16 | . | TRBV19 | CASSSSSGSRPDTQYF | TGTGCCAGTAGTAGTTCTAGCGGGAGTAGGCCAGATACGCAGTATTTT
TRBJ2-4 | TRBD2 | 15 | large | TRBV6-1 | CASSLAGGAKNIQYF | TGTGCCAGCAGTCTAGCGGGAGGAGCCAAAAACATTCAGTACTTC
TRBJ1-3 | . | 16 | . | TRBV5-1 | CASSPTGQLSGNTIYF | TGCGCCAGCAGCCCAACTGGACAGCTGTCTGGAAACACCATATATTTT
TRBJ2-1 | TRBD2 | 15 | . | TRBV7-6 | CASSLGLAGLNEQFF | TGTGCCAGCAGCTTAGGACTAGCGGGTCTCAATGAGCAGTTCTTC
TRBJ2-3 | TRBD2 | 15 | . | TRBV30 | CAWSDAIPGGDTQYF | TGTGCCTGGAGTGACGCAATCCCGGGGGGAGATACGCAGTATTTT